This T cell receptor (beta chain) was sequenced during a study of blood T cell repertoires in COVID-19. At the level of the study: Researchers got acute and convalescent COVID-19 samples from the United States, Italy and Spain. Nucleic acid was either cDNA or gDNA, and it came from T cells, B-cell-depleted T cells, or PBMCs.

Trimming took 5 bases from V and 0 from J, leaving 14 bases between them. CDR1 and CDR2 from the germline V gene are LNHDA and SQIVND (reference sequence). The CDR3 spans 16 residues. Profiling relied on immunoSEQ multiplex PCR, and the TCRdb table lists in-frame clones only, not all of them. This table has about 210,000 clones, about 83% appearing once. The source material was peripheral blood. The V and J genes are TRBV19 and TRBJ1-3; TRBD1 is a possible D gene (5 bases). The source is a woman aged 45 to 65 with active or convalescent COVID-19. CDR3 DNA: TGTGCCAGTAGTTACGGACAAGCTTTCTCTGGAAACACCATATATTTT. Translation gives CASSYGQAFSGNTIYF.